This entry lists 7 T cell receptor beta chains sequenced from one sample in a study of Ad26.COV2.S vaccination and SARS-CoV-2 variants. Sequencing was performed with immunoSEQ multiplex PCR; in TCRdb, only in-frame clones are kept and a portion is missing. In the table there are about 350,000 clones, about 91% of which are singletons. The sample consisted of peripheral blood, taken after recovery from COVID-19. The receptors derive from a human donor who had recovered from COVID-19.

This clone came up once. The chain has TRBV4-3 and TRBJ1-2, with D tentatively TRBD1 (5 bases). V lost 1 base, J lost 4 bases, and 10 bases lay in between. The V gene's germline CDR1 is LGHNA and CDR2 YSLEER. This CDR3 has 14 residues. CDR3: CASSQGTRGYGYTF. In DNA form, the CDR3 reads TGCGCCAGCAGCCAAGGGACGAGGGGCTATGGCTACACCTTC.

The chain employs TRBV10-3 and TRBJ1-6, with 8 bases matching TRBD1. The ends lost 4 bases at V and 9 bases at J; junction bases unmatched: 23. The CDR3 is made up of 20 amino acids. Germline CDR1 reads ENHRY; CDR2 reads SYGVKD. CDR3 coding DNA: TGTGCCATCAGTGCCGCGAAAGGACAGGGCTTGAAATCTCTAGGTTCACCCCTCCACTTT. Translating it yields CAISAAKGQGLKSLGSPLHF.

The chain uses TRBV7-9 and TRBJ1-1; D call uncertain. Germline lookup yields CDR1 SEHNR and CDR2 FQNEAQ (reference sequence). V lost 5 bases, J lost 7 bases, and 14 bases lay in between. CDR3 size: 13 residues. The CDR3 DNA is TGTGCCAGCAGCCGAGCGGCGTACGGTGAAGCTTTCTTT. The encoded protein is CASSRAAYGEAFF.

The chain links TRBV11-2 to TRBJ1-2, with unresolved D. Germline V gene sequence: CDR1 SGHAT, CDR2 FQNNGV. Trimming left V 6 bases short and J 5 bases short, with 10 bases between. CDR3 length: 12 residues. The CDR3 protein is CASRGQAYGYTF. The CDR3 DNA sequence: TGTGCCAGCAGAGGGCAGGCGTATGGCTACACCTTC.

This chain joins TRBV6-5 and TRBJ1-5; no reliable D call. Trimming removed 8 bases at V and 4 bases at J, with 12 bases between. The CDR3 sequence is 13 residues long. Per germline, CDR1 MNHEY and CDR2 SVGAGI. The CDR3 DNA is TGTGCCAGCGCCACGAAGGGAAATCAGCCCCAGCATTTT. Its translation is CASATKGNQPQHF.

The V gene is TRBV24-1, the J gene TRBJ2-3, with 7 bases that match TRBD1. CDR1 and CDR2 from the germline V gene are KGHDR and SFDVKD. The CDR3 covers 14 residues. V was pared by 2 bases and J by 6 bases, with 4 bases of the junction left unmatched. The CDR3: CATSDSQGFDTQYF. The CDR3, as DNA: TGTGCCACCAGTGATTCACAGGGGTTTGATACGCAGTATTTT.

The rearrangement joins TRBV2 to TRBJ1-5; no definite D call. V lost 1 base to trimming and J lost 2 bases, with 12 bases between them. The CDR3 loop spans 16 amino acids. Germline V gene lookup returns CDR1 SNHLY and CDR2 FYNNEI. Written as DNA, the CDR3 is TGTGCCAGCAGTGAAGGTAACCTACCTGGCAATCAGCCCCAGCATTTT. It translates to CASSEGNLPGNQPQHF.